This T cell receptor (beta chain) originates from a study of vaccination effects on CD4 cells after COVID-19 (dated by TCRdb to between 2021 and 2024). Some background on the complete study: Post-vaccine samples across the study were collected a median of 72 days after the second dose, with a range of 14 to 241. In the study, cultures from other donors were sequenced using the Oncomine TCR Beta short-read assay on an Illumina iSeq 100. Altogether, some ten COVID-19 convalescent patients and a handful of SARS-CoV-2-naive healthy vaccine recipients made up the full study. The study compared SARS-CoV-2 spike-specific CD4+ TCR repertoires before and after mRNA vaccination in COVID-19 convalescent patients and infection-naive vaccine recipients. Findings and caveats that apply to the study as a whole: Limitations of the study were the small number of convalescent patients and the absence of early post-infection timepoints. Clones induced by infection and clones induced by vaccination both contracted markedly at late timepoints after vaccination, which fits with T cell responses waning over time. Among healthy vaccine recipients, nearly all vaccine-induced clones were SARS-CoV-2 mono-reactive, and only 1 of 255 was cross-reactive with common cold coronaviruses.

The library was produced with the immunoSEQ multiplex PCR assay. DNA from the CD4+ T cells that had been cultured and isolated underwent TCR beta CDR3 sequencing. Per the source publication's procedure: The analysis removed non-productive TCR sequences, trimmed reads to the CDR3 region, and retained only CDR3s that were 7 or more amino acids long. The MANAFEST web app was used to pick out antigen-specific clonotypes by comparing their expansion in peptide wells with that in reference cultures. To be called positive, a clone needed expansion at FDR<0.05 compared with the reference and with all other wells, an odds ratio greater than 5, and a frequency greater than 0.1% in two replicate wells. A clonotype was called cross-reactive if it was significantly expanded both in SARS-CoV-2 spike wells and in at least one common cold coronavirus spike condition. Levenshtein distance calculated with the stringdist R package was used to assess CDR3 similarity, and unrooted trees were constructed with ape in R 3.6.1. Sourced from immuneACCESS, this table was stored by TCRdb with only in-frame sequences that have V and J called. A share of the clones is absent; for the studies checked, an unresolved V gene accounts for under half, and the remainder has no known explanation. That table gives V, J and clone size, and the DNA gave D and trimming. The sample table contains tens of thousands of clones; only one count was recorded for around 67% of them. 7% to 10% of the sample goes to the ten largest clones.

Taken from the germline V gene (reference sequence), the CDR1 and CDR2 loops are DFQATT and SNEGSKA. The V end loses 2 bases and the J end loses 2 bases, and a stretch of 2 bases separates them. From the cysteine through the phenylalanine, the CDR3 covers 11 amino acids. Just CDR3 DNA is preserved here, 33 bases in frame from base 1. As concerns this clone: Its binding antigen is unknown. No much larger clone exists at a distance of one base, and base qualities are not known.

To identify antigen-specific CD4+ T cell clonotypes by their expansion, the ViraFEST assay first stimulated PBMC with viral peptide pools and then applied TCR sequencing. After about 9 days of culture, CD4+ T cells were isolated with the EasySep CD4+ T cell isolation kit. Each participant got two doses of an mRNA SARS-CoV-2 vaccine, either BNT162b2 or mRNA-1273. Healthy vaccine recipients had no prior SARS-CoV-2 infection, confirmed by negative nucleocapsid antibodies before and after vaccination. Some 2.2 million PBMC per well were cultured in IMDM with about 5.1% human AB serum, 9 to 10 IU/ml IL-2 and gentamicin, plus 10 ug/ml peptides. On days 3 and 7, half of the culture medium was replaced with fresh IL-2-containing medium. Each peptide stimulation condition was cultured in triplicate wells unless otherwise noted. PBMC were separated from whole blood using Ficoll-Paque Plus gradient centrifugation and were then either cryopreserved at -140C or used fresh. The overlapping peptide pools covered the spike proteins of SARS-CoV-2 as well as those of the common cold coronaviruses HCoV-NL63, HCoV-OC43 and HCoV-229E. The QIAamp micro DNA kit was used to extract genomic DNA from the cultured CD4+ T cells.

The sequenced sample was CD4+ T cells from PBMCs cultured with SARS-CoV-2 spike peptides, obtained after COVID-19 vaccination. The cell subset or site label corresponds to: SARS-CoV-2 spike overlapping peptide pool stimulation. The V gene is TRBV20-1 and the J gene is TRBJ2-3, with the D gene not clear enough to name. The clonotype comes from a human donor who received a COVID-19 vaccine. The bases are TGCAGTGCTAGAACCACAGATACGCAGTATTTT. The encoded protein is CSARTTDTQYF.